This T cell receptor (beta chain) derives from a study of T cell changes during pregnancy in multiple sclerosis. Germline V gene data show CDR1 as MGHDK and CDR2 as SYGVNS. The CDR3 is 14 amino acids. V dropped 5 bases and J dropped 0 bases, with 7 bases sitting between them. Profiled with immunoSEQ multiplex PCR; TCRdb holds only in-frame clones, not every one. The sample lists tens of thousands of clones, approximately 94% occurring once. The sequencing here drew on peripheral blood, taken in the third trimester of pregnancy. This TCR came from a female donor with multiple sclerosis, enrolled in a pregnancy study. V and J are TRBV25-1 and TRBJ2-2; D is ambiguous. CDR3 DNA: TGTGCCAGCAGTCCCTTCTCGAACACCGGGGAGCTGTTTTTT. Translation gives CASSPFSNTGELFF.